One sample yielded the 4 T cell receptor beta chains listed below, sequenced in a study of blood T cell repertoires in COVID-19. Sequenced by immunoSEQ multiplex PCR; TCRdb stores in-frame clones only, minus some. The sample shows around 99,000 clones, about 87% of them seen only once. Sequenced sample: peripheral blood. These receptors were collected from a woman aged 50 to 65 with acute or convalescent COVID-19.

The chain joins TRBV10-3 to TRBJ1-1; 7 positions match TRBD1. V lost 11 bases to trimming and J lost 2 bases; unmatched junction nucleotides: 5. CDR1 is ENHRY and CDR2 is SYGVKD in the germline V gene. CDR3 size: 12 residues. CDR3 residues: CASRQGNTEAFF. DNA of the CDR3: TGTGCCTCCCGACAGGGTAACACTGAAGCTTTCTTT.

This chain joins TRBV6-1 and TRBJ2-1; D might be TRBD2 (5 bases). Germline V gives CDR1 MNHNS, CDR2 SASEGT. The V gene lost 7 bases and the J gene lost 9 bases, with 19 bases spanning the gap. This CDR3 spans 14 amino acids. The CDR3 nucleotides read TGTGCCAGCAACCCCGTTTCACTAGTCGGTGAGCAGTTCTTC. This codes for CASNPVSLVGEQFF.

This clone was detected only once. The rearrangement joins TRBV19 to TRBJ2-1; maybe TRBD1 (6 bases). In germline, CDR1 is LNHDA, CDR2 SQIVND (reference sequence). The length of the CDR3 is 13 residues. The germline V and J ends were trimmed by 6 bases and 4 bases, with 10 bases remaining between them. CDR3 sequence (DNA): TGTGCCAGTAGAAACACAGGGTACAATGAGCAGTTCTTC. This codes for CASRNTGYNEQFF.

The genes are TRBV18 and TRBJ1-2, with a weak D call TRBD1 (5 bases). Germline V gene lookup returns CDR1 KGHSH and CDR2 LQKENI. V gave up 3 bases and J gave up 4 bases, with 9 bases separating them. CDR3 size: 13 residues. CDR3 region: CASSPQGTYGYTF. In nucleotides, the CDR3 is TGTGCCAGCTCACCGCAGGGCACCTATGGCTACACCTTC.